The 10 T cell receptor beta chains presented below share a single source sample, sequenced in a study of cytomegalovirus exposure and HLA in healthy donors. TCRdb keeps only in-frame clones here, not all; method: immunoSEQ multiplex PCR. The repertoire holds under 130,000 clones, 70% to 90% seen once, with 4% to 4.5% in the top ten. The sample consisted of PBMCs. These receptors came from a woman between 18 and 29 years old in good health and CMV-seropositive.

The J gene is TRBJ1-5, the V gene TRBV4-2; D gene unclear. V lost 2 bases and J lost 2, with 13 bases in between. Germline lookup yields CDR1 LGHNA and CDR2 YNFKEQ. This CDR3 has 16 residues. DNA for the CDR3: TGTGCCAGCAGCCAAAATACCGGGGTTGGCAATCAGCCCCAGCATTTT. Its translation: CASSQNTGVGNQPQHF.

This chain connects TRBV9 to TRBJ2-1; TRBD2 aligns across 12 bases. Looked up from germline, CDR1 is SGDLS and CDR2 is YYNGEE. Trimming at V came to 2 bases and at J to 8 bases, leaving 5 bases not matched to a gene. The CDR3 consists of 15 residues. CDR3 nucleotides: TGTGCCAGCAGCGTGACTAGCGGGAGAGGGCATGAGCAGTTCTTC. Amino acids: CASSVTSGRGHEQFF.

The count of this clone is one. The chain carries TRBV28 and TRBJ1-1; D is possibly TRBD1 (5 bases). The CDR3 is 16 amino acids. V was pared by 2 bases and J by 2 bases, with 15 bases between. The germline V gene encodes CDR1 MDHEN and CDR2 SYDVKM. CDR3 amino acids: CASSLRRGLGNTEAFF. In nucleotides, the CDR3 is TGTGCCAGCAGTTTAAGGCGGGGCCTGGGCAACACTGAAGCTTTCTTT. The variable domain in full, with the rest retrieved from reference TRBV28 and TRBJ1-1, is DVKVTQSSRYLVKRTGEKVFLECVQDMDHENMFWYRQDPGLGLRLIYFSYDVKMKEKGDIPEGYSVSREKKERFSLILESASTNQTSMYLCASSLRRGLGNTEAFFGQGTRLTVV.

The chain employs TRBV7-8 and TRBJ2-7; 7 nucleotides agree with TRBD1. The CDR3 length is 13 residues. Germline V CDR1 and CDR2: SGHVS, FQNEAQ. The J segment lost 2 bases and the V segment lost 5 bases, leaving 3 bases of the junction unmatched. CDR3 nucleotide sequence: TGTGCCAGCAGCCGGGACAGAGCCTACGAGCAGTACTTC. It yields the protein CASSRDRAYEQYF.

V gene TRBV5-6 combines with J gene TRBJ1-2; D unresolved. V dropped 0 bases and J dropped 8 bases, with 5 bases sitting between them. The CDR3 runs to 11 residues. CDR1 SGHDT and CDR2 YYEEEE come from the germline V gene. CDR3 sequence reads: CASSLGQGYTF. The CDR3, as DNA: TGTGCCAGCAGCTTGGGGCAGGGCTACACCTTC.

The J gene is TRBJ2-2, the V gene TRBV7-3; 11 nucleotides align to TRBD1. Germline values: CDR1 SGHTA, CDR2 FQGTGA. This CDR3 is 17 amino acids long. V lost 3 bases to trimming and J lost 1 base; unmatched junction nucleotides: 4. CDR3 sequence: CASSLWTGGMNTGELFF. As DNA, the CDR3 is TGTGCCAGCAGCTTGTGGACAGGGGGCATGAACACCGGGGAGCTGTTTTTT.

This chain joins TRBV18 and TRBJ2-5; 8 bases line up with TRBD1. Germline values: CDR1 KGHSH, CDR2 LQKENI. This CDR3 comprises 15 residues. Trimming removed 3 bases from V and 0 bases from J; junction bases left unmatched: 3. CDR3 DNA: TGTGCCAGCTCACCGTGGGACAGGAACCAAGAGACCCAGTACTTC. The encoded protein is CASSPWDRNQETQYF. Variable domain in full (rest from reference TRBV18 and TRBJ2-5): NAGVMQNPRHLVRRRGQEARLRCSPMKGHSHVYWYRQLPEEGLKFMVYLQKENIIDESGMPKERFSAEFPKEGPSILRIQQVVRGDSAAYFCASSPWDRNQETQYFGPGTRLLVL.

The gene calls are TRBV6-1 and TRBJ1-1; possible D gene TRBD1, 6 bases. CDR3 length equals 14 residues. Germline loops: CDR1 MNHNS, CDR2 SASEGT. Trimming removed 3 bases from V and 2 bases from J, with 10 bases in between. In DNA, the CDR3 is TGTGCCAGCAGTGACAGGGGAAAAAACACTGAAGCTTTCTTT. Translating it yields CASSDRGKNTEAFF.

The chain is built from TRBV28 and TRBJ1-2, with a possible D match to TRBD1 (6 bases). Germline V gives CDR1 MDHEN, CDR2 SYDVKM. This CDR3 has 14 amino acids. The V and J ends lost 6 bases and 3 bases respectively, with 14 bases between them. The CDR3 DNA reads TGTGCCAGCAGGTCAGGGGTGATAGACTATGGCTACACCTTC. Its translation: CASRSGVIDYGYTF.

In DNA form, the CDR3 reads TGTGCCAGCAGCCCTGGGCCCCGGATTGAGACCCAGTACTTC. Translating it yields CASSPGPRIETQYF. The chain joins TRBV6-5 to TRBJ2-5; D gene ambiguous. CDR1 and CDR2 (germline): MNHEY, SVGAGI. The length of the CDR3 is 14 residues. V lost 6 bases, J lost 5 bases, and 16 bases lay in between.